This is a list of T cell receptor beta chains from one sample in a study of response to subunit inactivated influenza vaccine. One entry per CDR3 protein results from TCRdb running MiXCR on the RT-PCR reads. The table shows more than 600,000 distinct CDR3 sequences, with around a sixth occurring only once. Sequences were derived from PBMCs from blood, sampled roughly 5 days after vaccination. The receptors derive from a man aged 50 to 60 who received an inactivated influenza vaccine. The CDR3 runs from the conserved cysteine through the conserved F or W. Each record gives: clone size, D gene, J gene, V gene, CDR3 DNA, CDR3 protein. A D gene is named only where the DNA matches it firmly. A clone size is listed for some rows: how often the clone was seen (once, few, many), or a class if it is expanded.

-	TRBD2	TRBJ2-5	TRBV5-1	TGCGCCAGCAGCTCTAATCCAGCGGGAGGGGAGACCCAGTACTTC	CASSSNPAGGETQYF
-	-	TRBJ1-2	TRBV4-3	TGCGCCAGCAGCCAAGCGTCGGGACAAGTCTATGGCTACACCTTC	CASSQASGQVYGYTF
few	TRBD1	TRBJ1-4	TRBV12-3/TRBV12-4	TGTGCCAGCAGTGCAATGGGACAGGGGATTGAGGAAAAACTGTTTTTT	CASSAMGQGIEEKLFF
few	-	TRBJ2-5	TRBV7-8	TGTGCCAGCAGCTTAAAGCGGGTTCAAGAGACCCAGTACTTC	CASSLKRVQETQYF
-	TRBD1	TRBJ1-2	TRBV12-3/TRBV12-4	TGTGCCAGCAGTAACTTGTACAGGGGGCGCGCCTATGGCTACACCTTC	CASSNLYRGRAYGYTF
few	-	TRBJ1-3	TRBV6-5	TGTGCCAGCAGTTACTCGCCCACTGGAAACACCATATATTTT	CASSYSPTGNTIYF
-	-	TRBJ2-7	TRBV6-5	TGTGCCAGCAGTTACTCGAACGTGGGCTCCTACGAGCAGTACTTC	CASSYSNVGSYEQYF
-	-	TRBJ1-6	TRBV6-2/TRBV6-3	TGTGCCACGAGGACCGGGGGCTCCTATAATTCACCCCTCCACTTT	CATRTGGSYNSPLHF
-	TRBD2	TRBJ2-7	TRBV28	TGTGCCAGCACCCCCCACGGGAGGCCCACCTACGAGCAGTACTTC	CASTPHGRPTYEQYF
-	TRBD1	TRBJ2-7	TRBV7-2	TGTGCCAGCAGCCCCGATAACAGGGGTTACGAGCAGTACTTC	CASSPDNRGYEQYF
-	TRBD2	TRBJ2-3	TRBV29-1	TGCAGCGCCTCCGGGACTAGCGGGACCACAGATACGCAGTATTTT	CSASGTSGTTDTQYF
-	-	TRBJ2-7	TRBV15	TGTGCCACCAGCAGAGATCTTGCGGGCTTTTTTTCCGAGCAGTACTTC	CATSRDLAGFFSEQYF
many	TRBD1	TRBJ1-1	TRBV12-3/TRBV12-4	TGTGCCAGCAGTTACGGACAGGGAGGTAGGAACACTGAAGCTTTCTTT	CASSYGQGGRNTEAFF
-	-	TRBJ2-7	TRBV12-5	TGTGCTAGTGGTCCCCGCGGACGGTGGATTTTCGAGCAGTACTTC	CASGPRGRWIFEQYF
-	TRBD2	TRBJ2-1	TRBV6-2/TRBV6-3	TGTGCCAGCAGTTACGGCGGGGGGGATGGGGAGCAGTTCTTC	CASSYGGGDGEQFF
once	TRBD1	TRBJ1-1	TRBV12-3/TRBV12-4	TGTGCCAGCAGTGCAGCGGGACAGGGCTGGGGAGAGGCTTTCTTT	CASSAAGQGWGEAFF
many	TRBD1	TRBJ2-1	TRBV12-3/TRBV12-4	TGTGCCAGCAGCCCTTTCAAGGGGGCCGATGAGCAGTTCTTC	CASSPFKGADEQFF
few	TRBD2	TRBJ2-1	TRBV7-9	TGTGCCAGCAGCTTAGTGGGGGCTAGCGGGAGCAATGAGCAGTTCTTC	CASSLVGASGSNEQFF
-	TRBD2	TRBJ2-1	TRBV20-1	TGCAGTGCTAGTCCCCGGGTGGCTAGCGGGGGGCCTGGCAATGAGCAGTTCTTC	CSASPRVASGGPGNEQFF
-	-	TRBJ2-5	TRBV7-3	TGTGCCAGCGATTGGACTGCTCAAGTCCCCCACCAAGAGACCCAGTACTTC	CASDWTAQVPHQETQYF
few	-	TRBJ2-4	TRBV12-3/TRBV12-4	TGTGCCAGCAGTTTCGAGACCAAAAACATTCAGTACTTC	CASSFETKNIQYF
many	TRBD1	TRBJ2-7	TRBV5-1	TGCGCCAGCAGCTTGGAGGCGACAGGGAATTACGAGCAGTACTTC	CASSLEATGNYEQYF
-	-	TRBJ1-4	TRBV12-3/TRBV12-4	TGTGCCAGCAGTTTAGGCAGGGTCACTAATGAAAAACTGTTTTTT	CASSLGRVTNEKLFF
-	TRBD2	TRBJ2-7	TRBV10-3	TGTGCCATCAAGGGGCAGGGGACTAGCGGGAGAGATTACGAGCAGTACTTC	CAIKGQGTSGRDYEQYF
-	TRBD2	TRBJ2-5	TRBV20-1	TGCAGTATCCGACTAGCGGGAACAGAGACCCAGTACTTC	CSIRLAGTETQYF
-	-	TRBJ2-5	TRBV18	TGTGCCAGCTCACCAGACAGCCATCAGTACCAAGAGACCCAGTACTTC	CASSPDSHQYQETQYF
few	TRBD2	TRBJ2-1	TRBV4-3	TGCGCCAGCAGCCAAGATGGCGGGAGGTCAGGTGAGTTCTTC	CASSQDGGRSGEFF
many	TRBD2	TRBJ2-1	TRBV20-1	TGCAGTGCTGAAACGGGACTAGCGGGAAATGACGAGCAGTTCTTC	CSAETGLAGNDEQFF
-	TRBD1	TRBJ2-3	TRBV6-1	TGTGCCAGCAGTCAAGCAGGGGGCGCAGGAGATACGCAGTATTTT	CASSQAGGAGDTQYF
many	TRBD1	TRBJ2-7	TRBV5-1	TGCGCCAGCAGCTTGGACGGGACAGGTCTTTACGAGCAGTACTTC	CASSLDGTGLYEQYF
-	TRBD2	TRBJ2-1	TRBV2	TGTGCCAGCAGAATCACGGCGGGAGGGCCCTATGAGCAGTTCTTC	CASRITAGGPYEQFF
many	TRBD1	TRBJ1-2	TRBV7-2	TGTGCCAGCAGAGACGACAGGGTGTACTATGGCTACACCTTC	CASRDDRVYYGYTF
many	TRBD1	TRBJ1-2	TRBV7-9	TGTGCCAGCAGCTCCTCCGGGACAGGATACGGCTACACCTTC	CASSSSGTGYGYTF
few	-	TRBJ2-5	TRBV7-2	TGTGCCAGCAGCTTTATCTTGACTTCTCGGAGCCATAGCTTC	CASSFILTSRSHSF
few	-	TRBJ1-4	TRBV28	TGTGCCAGCTGGGACACTTTGGAAAAACTGTTTTTT	CASWDTLEKLFF
-	-	TRBJ2-5	TRBV6-5	TGTGCCAGCAGTTACTCCCCTGGGCAGGGGGGAGAGACCCAGTACTTC	CASSYSPGQGGETQYF
few	TRBD2	TRBJ2-1	TRBV4-2	TGTGCCAGCAGCCAACCATCCGAGCGGGGCGCCTACAATGAGCAGTTCTTC	CASSQPSERGAYNEQFF
few	TRBD2	TRBJ2-2	TRBV7-6	TGTGCCAGCAGCTTACGATCGGCTAGCGGGAGGGCCGACACCGGGGAGCTGTTTTTT	CASSLRSASGRADTGELFF
few	-	TRBJ2-3	TRBV5-6	TGTGCCAGCATCAAGGACGGTGGGAGCACAGATACGCAGTATTTT	CASIKDGGSTDTQYF
many	TRBD2	TRBJ2-7	TRBV6-1	TGTGCCAGCAGCCGAATCCTAGCGGCTCCCTCCTACGAGCAGTACTTC	CASSRILAAPSYEQYF
-	TRBD2	TRBJ2-3	TRBV7-2	TGTGCCAGCAGCTTAGCGACGGGGGGGTCCACAGATACGCAGTATTTT	CASSLATGGSTDTQYF
few	TRBD1	TRBJ2-4	TRBV5-1	TGCGCCAGCAGCCAGGGACAGGCTCTAGCCAAAAACATTCAGTACTTC	CASSQGQALAKNIQYF
-	-	TRBJ2-5	TRBV24-1	TGTGCCAGTCCCCGGGGGGCCCAAGAGACCCAGTACTTC	CASPRGAQETQYF
-	TRBD1	TRBJ1-2	TRBV2	TGTGCCAACAGTGAACCAGGGGGCTATGGCTACACCTTC	CANSEPGGYGYTF
once	-	TRBJ2-7	TRBV6-5	TGTGCCAGCAGTTACGGGCGCCTTCCATACGAGCAGTACTTC	CASSYGRLPYEQYF
few	-	TRBJ1-4	TRBV11-2	TGTGCCAGCAGTTTCTTCTCAGTGGGAGAAAAACTGTTTTTT	CASSFFSVGEKLFF
few	-	TRBJ1-1	TRBV9	TGTGCCAGCAGTGCATCGGGCGGATGGAACACTGAAGCTTTCTTT	CASSASGGWNTEAFF
-	-	TRBJ2-1	TRBV11-2	TGTGCCAGCAGCTTAGGGGCCCTAGTTCACAATGAGCAGTTCTTC	CASSLGALVHNEQFF
few	TRBD2	TRBJ2-3	TRBV28	TGTGCCAGCAGTTTAACAAAAATAGCGGGGGGCACAGATACGCAGTATTTT	CASSLTKIAGGTDTQYF
many	TRBD1	TRBJ2-5	TRBV20-1	TGCAGTGCTAGCGAGGGACAGGGGGTCAACCAAGAGACCCAGTACTTC	CSASEGQGVNQETQYF
few	TRBD2	TRBJ2-1	TRBV11-1	TGTGCCAGCAGTCTCCCCGGGACTAGCAGAAATGAGCAGTTCTTC	CASSLPGTSRNEQFF
-	-	TRBJ2-7	TRBV27	TGTGCCAGCAGTTACGTCGGGGGGCCTAGCGAGCAGTACTTC	CASSYVGGPSEQYF
few	TRBD1	TRBJ1-1	TRBV6-1	TGTGCCAGCACTCGGACAGGGGACACTGAAGCTTTCTTT	CASTRTGDTEAFF
-	-	TRBJ2-5	TRBV20-1	TGCAGTGCTAGAGATTCGGGGGGCGTCGAGACCCAGTACTTC	CSARDSGGVETQYF
-	TRBD2	TRBJ2-1	TRBV24-1	TGTGCCACCAGTGATTTAGGGGCTAGCGGGAGGAACGAGCAGTTCTTC	CATSDLGASGRNEQFF
few	-	TRBJ1-2	TRBV12-3/TRBV12-4	TGTGCCAGCAGTTTAGCGGGGACGGTGTACTATGGCTACACCTTC	CASSLAGTVYYGYTF
few	-	TRBJ2-6	TRBV12-3/TRBV12-4	TGTGCCAGCAGTTCGCCCCCTCGCTCTGGGGCCAACGTCCTGACTTTC	CASSSPPRSGANVLTF
many	TRBD1	TRBJ2-7	TRBV5-1	TGCGCCAGCAGCCCCCCCGGACAGGTTCTCGAGCAGTACTTC	CASSPPGQVLEQYF
-	-	TRBJ2-1	TRBV4-3	TGCGCCAGCAGCCCGTGGAGAGGGTCCTACAATGAGCAGTTCTTC	CASSPWRGSYNEQFF
-	-	TRBJ2-1	TRBV5-1	TGCGCCAGCAGCGGCGGGGGCGAGTACAATGAGCAGTTCTTC	CASSGGGEYNEQFF